This note documents a single T cell receptor beta chain sequence. The antigen this receptor binds is unknown. No base qualities exist here, and no much larger clone lies one base off it. Spanning cysteine to phenylalanine, the CDR3 consists of 13 amino acids. Only CDR3 DNA is held: 39 bases, read in frame from base 1. The V end loses 3 bases and the J end loses 3 bases, and a stretch of 8 bases separates them. Taken from the germline V gene (reference sequence), the CDR1 and CDR2 loops are SEHNR and FQNEAQ. These data are taken from a study of spatial heterogeneity in lung cancer (dated by TCRdb to between 2018 and 2021). Some background on the complete study: The donors were some 70 patients from the lung TRACERx cohort who had early-stage, untreated non-small cell lung cancer. In the raw uncorrected reads, each unique combination of TCR and UMI appeared more than ten times on average. Both alpha and beta chains were TCR-sequenced in samples taken at surgery, namely 220 tumor regions, 63 to 70 matched nontumor lung samples and some 53 PBMC samples. TCR alpha and beta repertoires were quantitatively compared across multiple tumor regions, matched nontumor lung and blood in non-small cell lung cancer. More beta-chain than alpha-chain transcripts were consistently detected, likely reflecting higher beta-chain transcript abundance. TCR repertoire features were related to nonsynonymous mutation counts determined by whole-exome sequencing of tumor tissue. Follow-up PBMC samples were sequenced whenever available, and the median time to follow-up was 2 to 3 years after resection. Results the study describes overall, beyond this receptor: Confirming at a functional level the hypothesis that regional TCRs recognize regional mutations was considered to require additional single-cell paired TCR alpha and beta sequencing. Comparisons of baseline and follow-up blood repertoires included only around 13 patients. Ubiquitous expanded tumor TCRs were found in blood more often at tumor resection than at routine follow-up.

The time point label, read with the paper, signifies: blood at routine non-recurrence follow-up after resection. Without any cell sorting, TCR sequencing was performed on whole RNA extracted either from tumor and nontumor lung tissue or from cryopreserved PBMC samples. Only patients for whom sufficient RNA was available from at least two tumor regions were selected for TCR sequencing. The method was 5' RACE. Sequencing relied on a NextSeq 500. To allow correction of PCR and sequencing errors, the TCR library protocol tagged every TCR cDNA molecule with a unique molecular identifier. On the authors' methods: Decombinator tools were used for TCR identification, UMI-based error correction and CDR3 extraction. Expanded TCRs were defined as those above a frequency of 2 per 1,000, corresponding to the top 1% of the tumor frequency distribution. Renyi diversity was calculated using the R vegan package after each repertoire was subsampled 100 times to 5,000 TCRs. To build CDR3 similarity networks, amino acid triplet string-kernel similarity was used, and CDR3s were connected when their pairwise similarity was above 0.82. TCRdb trimmed public reads at Q25 via fastp, called clones via MiXCR and kept in-frame beta chains. Here each entry gathers all rows of one CDR3 protein and keeps the most common genes and DNA. V and J calls and clone size were set by TCRdb, not the authors. The sample includes some 120,000 distinct CDR3 sequences, with 10% to 15% observed a single time. The top ten clonotypes cover approximately 17% of the sample.

The sequence is built from TRBV7-9 and TRBJ1-2; a confident D gene designation cannot be given. This receptor was identified in a male donor with early-stage non-small cell lung cancer. Sequences were derived from PBMCs, sampled at follow-up. The bases are TGTGCCAGCAGCTTTAGTAGGGACTATGGCTACACCTTC. Translated, this is CASSFSRDYGYTF. Reference TRBV7-9 and TRBJ1-2 proteins supply the regions before and after the CDR3; the full variable domain is: DTGVSQNPRHKITKRGQNVTFRCDPISEHNRLYWYRQTLGQGPEFLTYFQNEAQLEKSRLLSDRFSAERPKGSFSTLEIQRTEQGDSAMYLCASSFSRDYGYTFGSGTRLTVV.